This T cell receptor beta chain was documented in a study of CDR3 diversity in severe acne (dated by TCRdb to the late 2010s). With regard to this clonotype: The antigen this receptor binds is unknown. The junction does not match germline at one end; this may be a read error.

Receptor amplification or capture employed PCR. These reads were obtained on an Illumina HiSeq 2000. TCRdb cleaned the public reads at Q25 with fastp, built clones with MiXCR and kept in-frame beta chains. For every CDR3 protein sequence, its rows merge into one entry that carries the most common genes and DNA. For this sample the table gives some 84,000 distinct CDR3 sequences, of which around 50% were detected only once. The top ten clonotypes cover about 9.5% of the sample. Reading the germline V gene (reference sequence) gives CDR1 SGHAT and CDR2 FQDESV. From cysteine to phenylalanine, the CDR3 is 14 amino acids long. Only CDR3 DNA remains: 42 bases, in frame from the first base.

What was sequenced was blood. This chain is built from TRBV11-1 and TRBJ2-7, with the D gene possibly TRBD1 or TRBD2, each one fitting 6 bases. The receptor's source is a male donor in good health, serving as a control. The CDR3 has the sequence CASSLGGSRYEEYF. The nucleotide sequence reads as follows: TGTGCCAGCAGCCTAGGGGGGTCCCGATACGAGGAGTACTTC.